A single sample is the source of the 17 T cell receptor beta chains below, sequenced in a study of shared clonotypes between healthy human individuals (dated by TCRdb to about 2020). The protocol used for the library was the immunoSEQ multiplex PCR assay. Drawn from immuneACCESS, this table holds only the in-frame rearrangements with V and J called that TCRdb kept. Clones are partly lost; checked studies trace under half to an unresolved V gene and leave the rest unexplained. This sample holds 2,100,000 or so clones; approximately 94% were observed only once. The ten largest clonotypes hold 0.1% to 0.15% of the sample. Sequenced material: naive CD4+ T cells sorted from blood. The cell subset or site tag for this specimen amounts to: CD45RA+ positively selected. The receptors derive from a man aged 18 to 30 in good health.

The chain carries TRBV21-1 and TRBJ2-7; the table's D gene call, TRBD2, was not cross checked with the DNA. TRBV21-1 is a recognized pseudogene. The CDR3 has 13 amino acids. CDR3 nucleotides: TGTGCCAGCATTCACGGGAGGGGCTACGAGCAGTACTTC. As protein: CASIHGRGYEQYF.

This chain's CDR3 is CASRQGTGVQPQHF. For the CDR3, the DNA is TGTGCCAGCAGGCAAGGGACAGGGGTTCAGCCCCAGCATTTT. This chain uses TRBV2 with TRBJ1-5, with TRBD1 matching over 10 bases. V dropped 6 bases and J dropped 6; count of bases not matched to a gene: 5. This CDR3 has 14 residues. Per germline, CDR1 SNHLY and CDR2 FYNNEI.

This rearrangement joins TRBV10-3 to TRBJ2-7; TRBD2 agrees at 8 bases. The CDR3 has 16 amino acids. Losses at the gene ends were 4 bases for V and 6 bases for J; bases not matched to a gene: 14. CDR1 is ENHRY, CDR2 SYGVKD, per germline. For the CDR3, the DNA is TGTGCCATCAGTGGGCGGGAGGCTAACCCCTTTGGCGAGCAGTACTTC. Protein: CAISGREANPFGEQYF.

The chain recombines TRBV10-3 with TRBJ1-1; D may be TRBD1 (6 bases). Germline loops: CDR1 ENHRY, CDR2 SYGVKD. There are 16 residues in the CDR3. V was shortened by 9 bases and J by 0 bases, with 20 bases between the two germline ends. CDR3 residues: CAIQGGPGNMNTEAFF. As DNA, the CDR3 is TGTGCCATACAAGGGGGGCCGGGTAACATGAACACTGAAGCTTTCTTT.

The CDR3 loop is CASSPTGVYEQYF. CDR3 nucleotide sequence: TGTGCCAGCAGTCCCACGGGGGTCTACGAGCAGTACTTC. The chain recombines TRBV14 with TRBJ2-7, with D possibly being TRBD2 (6 bases). With 6 bases removed from V and 3 bases from J, the gap between germline ends came to 12 bases. CDR1 and CDR2 (germline): SGHDN, FVKESK. The CDR3 has 13 residues.

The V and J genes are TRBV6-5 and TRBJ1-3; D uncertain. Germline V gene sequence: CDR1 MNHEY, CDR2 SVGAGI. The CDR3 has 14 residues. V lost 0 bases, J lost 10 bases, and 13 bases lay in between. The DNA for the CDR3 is TGTGCCAGCAGTTACTCGAAGCACCCCGAGACCATATATTTT. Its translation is CASSYSKHPETIYF.

The CDR3, as DNA: TGTGCCAGCAGCTCCCGGGACAGGGGAAATGAGCAGTTCTTC. It yields the protein CASSSRDRGNEQFF. The rearrangement links TRBV11-1 to TRBJ2-1, with 10 positions matching TRBD1. CDR1 and CDR2 from the germline V gene are SGHAT and FQDESV (reference sequence). With V trimmed by 4 bases and J by 7 bases, 4 bases remained unmatched. The CDR3 covers 14 residues.

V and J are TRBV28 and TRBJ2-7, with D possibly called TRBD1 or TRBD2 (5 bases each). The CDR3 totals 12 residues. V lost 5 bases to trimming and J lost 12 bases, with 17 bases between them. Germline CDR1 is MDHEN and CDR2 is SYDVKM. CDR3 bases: TGTGCCAGCAGTCCTGTGAGGGGCCCATGGTACTTC. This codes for CASSPVRGPWYF.

This CDR3 reads CAGKNYRGKVEKLFF. The CDR3 bases are TGTGCCGGGAAAAACTACAGGGGGAAGGTTGAAAAACTGTTTTTT. The J gene is TRBJ1-4, the V gene TRBV30; 8 bases agree with TRBD1. CDR1 is GTSNPN, CDR2 SVGIG, per germline (reference sequence). After removal of 8 bases from V and 7 bases from J, the junction contained 15 bases not matched to a gene. The CDR3 runs 15 residues.

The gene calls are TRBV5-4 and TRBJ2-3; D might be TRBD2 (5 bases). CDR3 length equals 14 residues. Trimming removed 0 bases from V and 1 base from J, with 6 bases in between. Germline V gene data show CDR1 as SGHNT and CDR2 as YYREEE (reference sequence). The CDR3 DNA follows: TGTGCCAGCAGCTTGGAGGAGGGCACAGATACGCAGTATTTT. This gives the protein CASSLEEGTDTQYF.

CDR3 bases: TGTGCCAGCTCACGGCGACTAGCGGGAGAAATAGATGAGCAGTTCTTC. It is translated as CASSRRLAGEIDEQFF. This chain links TRBV18 with TRBJ2-1, with 12 bases identical to TRBD2. CDR3 length: 16 amino acids. The ends lost 4 bases at V and 8 bases at J; junction bases unmatched: 9. In germline, CDR1 is KGHSH, CDR2 LQKENI.

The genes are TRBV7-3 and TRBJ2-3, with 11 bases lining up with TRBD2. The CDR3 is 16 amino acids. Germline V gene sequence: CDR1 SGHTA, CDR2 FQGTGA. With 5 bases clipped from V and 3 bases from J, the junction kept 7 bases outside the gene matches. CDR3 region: CASSPAVAGGTDTQYF. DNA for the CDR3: TGTGCCAGCAGCCCCGCAGTAGCGGGGGGGACAGATACGCAGTATTTT.

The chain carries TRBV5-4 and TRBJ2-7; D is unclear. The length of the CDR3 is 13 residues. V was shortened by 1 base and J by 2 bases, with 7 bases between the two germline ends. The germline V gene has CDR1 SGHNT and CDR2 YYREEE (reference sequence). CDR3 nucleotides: TGTGCCAGCAGCTTGCCCCAAACCTACGAGCAGTACTTC. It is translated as CASSLPQTYEQYF.

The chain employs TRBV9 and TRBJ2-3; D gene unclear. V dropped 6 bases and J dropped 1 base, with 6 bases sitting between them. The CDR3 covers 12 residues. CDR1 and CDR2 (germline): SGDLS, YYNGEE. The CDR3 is CASTPGTDTQYF. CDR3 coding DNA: TGTGCCAGCACCCCCGGCACAGATACGCAGTATTTT.

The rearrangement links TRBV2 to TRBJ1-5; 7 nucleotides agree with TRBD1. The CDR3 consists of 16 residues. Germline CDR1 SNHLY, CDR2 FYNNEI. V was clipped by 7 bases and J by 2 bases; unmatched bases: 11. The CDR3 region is CASTEGAKLGNQPQHF. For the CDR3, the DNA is TGTGCCAGCACCGAGGGGGCAAAGCTCGGCAATCAGCCCCAGCATTTT.

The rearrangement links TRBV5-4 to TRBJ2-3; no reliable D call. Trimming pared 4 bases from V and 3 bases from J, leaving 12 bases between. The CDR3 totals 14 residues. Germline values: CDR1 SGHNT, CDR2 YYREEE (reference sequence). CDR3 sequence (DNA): TGTGCCAGCAGCCGCCCGGGCCAGACAGATACGCAGTATTTT. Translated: CASSRPGQTDTQYF. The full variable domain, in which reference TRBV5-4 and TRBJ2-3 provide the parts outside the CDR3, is ETGVTQSPTHLIKTRGQQVTLRCSSQSGHNTVSWYQQALGQGPQFIFQYYREEENGRGNFPPRFSGLQFPNYSSELNVNALELDDSALYLCASSRPGQTDTQYFGPGTRLTVL.

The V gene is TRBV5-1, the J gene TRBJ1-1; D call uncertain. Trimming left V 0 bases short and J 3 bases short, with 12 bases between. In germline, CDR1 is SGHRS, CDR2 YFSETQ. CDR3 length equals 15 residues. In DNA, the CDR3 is TGCGCCAGCAGCTTGGGTTCTGGGTTGGACACTGAAGCTTTCTTT. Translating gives CASSLGSGLDTEAFF.